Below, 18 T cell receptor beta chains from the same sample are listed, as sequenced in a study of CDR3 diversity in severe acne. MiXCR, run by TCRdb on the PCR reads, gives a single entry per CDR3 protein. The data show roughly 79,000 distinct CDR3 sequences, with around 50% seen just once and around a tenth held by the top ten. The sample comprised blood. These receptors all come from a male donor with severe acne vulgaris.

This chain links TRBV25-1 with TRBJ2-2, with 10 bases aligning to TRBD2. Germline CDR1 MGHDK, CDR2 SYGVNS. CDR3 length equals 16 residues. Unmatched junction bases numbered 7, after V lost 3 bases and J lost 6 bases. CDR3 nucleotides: TGTGCCAGCAGTGATGAGCTAGCGGGAGTACCCGGGGAGCTGTTTTTT. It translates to CASSDELAGVPGELFF.

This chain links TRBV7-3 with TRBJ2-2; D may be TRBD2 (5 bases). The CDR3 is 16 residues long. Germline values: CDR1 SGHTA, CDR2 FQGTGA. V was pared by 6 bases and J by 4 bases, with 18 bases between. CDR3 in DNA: TGTGCCAGCAGATTATCTCGGACTGGTGTCACCGGGGAGCTGTTTTTT. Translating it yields CASRLSRTGVTGELFF.

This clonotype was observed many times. This chain's CDR3 is CASRPRASTDTQYF. The DNA for the CDR3 is TGTGCCAGCAGGCCCCGAGCCAGCACAGATACGCAGTATTTT. J is TRBJ2-3 and V is TRBV2; no firm D call. From germline, CDR1 is SNHLY and CDR2 FYNNEI. Trimming pared 6 bases from V and 0 bases from J, leaving 10 bases between. CDR3 length equals 14 residues.

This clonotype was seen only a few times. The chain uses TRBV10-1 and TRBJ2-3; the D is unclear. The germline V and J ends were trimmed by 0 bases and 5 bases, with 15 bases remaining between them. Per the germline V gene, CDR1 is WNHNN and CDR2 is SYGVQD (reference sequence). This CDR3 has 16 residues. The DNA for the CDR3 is TGCGCCAGCAGTGAGTCGGTAGCCCGAGTGGAAGATACGCAGTATTTT. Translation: CASSESVARVEDTQYF.

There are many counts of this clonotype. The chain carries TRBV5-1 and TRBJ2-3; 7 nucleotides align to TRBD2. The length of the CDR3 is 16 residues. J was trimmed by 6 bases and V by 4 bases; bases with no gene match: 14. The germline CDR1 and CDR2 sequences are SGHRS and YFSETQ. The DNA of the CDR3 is TGCGCCAGCAGCAACAACCCAGCGGGGCCCGCGGATACGCAGTATTTT. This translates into CASSNNPAGPADTQYF.

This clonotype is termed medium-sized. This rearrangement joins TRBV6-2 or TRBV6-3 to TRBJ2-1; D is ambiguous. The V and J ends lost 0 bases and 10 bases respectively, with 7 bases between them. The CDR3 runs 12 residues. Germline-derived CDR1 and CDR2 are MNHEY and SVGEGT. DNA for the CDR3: TGTGCCAGCAGTTACTCGATAAGGGAGCAGTTCTTC. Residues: CASSYSIREQFF.

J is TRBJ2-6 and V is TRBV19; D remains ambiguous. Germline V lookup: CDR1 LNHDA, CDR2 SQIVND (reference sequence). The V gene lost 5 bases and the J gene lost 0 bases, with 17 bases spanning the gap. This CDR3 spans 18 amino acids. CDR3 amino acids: CASSYHPDRGSGANVLTF. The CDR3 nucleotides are TGTGCCAGTAGTTACCACCCGGACCGAGGCTCTGGGGCCAACGTCCTGACTTTC.

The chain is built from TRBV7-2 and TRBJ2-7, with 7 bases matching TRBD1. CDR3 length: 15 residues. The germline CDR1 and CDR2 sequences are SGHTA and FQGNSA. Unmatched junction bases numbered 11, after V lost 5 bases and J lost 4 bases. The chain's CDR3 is CASSQTGTEPYEQYF. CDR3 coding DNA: TGTGCCAGCAGCCAAACCGGGACAGAGCCTTACGAGCAGTACTTC.

The CDR3 DNA follows: TGCAGTGCCACAGTGGGGGGCGACAAAATTACCTACGAGCAGTACTTC. Encoded protein: CSATVGGDKITYEQYF. The chain carries TRBV20-1 and TRBJ2-7; the D gene could be TRBD1 or TRBD2 (6 bases each). This CDR3 region has 16 residues. The germline V gene has CDR1 DFQATT and CDR2 SNEGSKA (reference sequence). V lost 6 bases to trimming and J lost 2 bases, with 23 bases between them.

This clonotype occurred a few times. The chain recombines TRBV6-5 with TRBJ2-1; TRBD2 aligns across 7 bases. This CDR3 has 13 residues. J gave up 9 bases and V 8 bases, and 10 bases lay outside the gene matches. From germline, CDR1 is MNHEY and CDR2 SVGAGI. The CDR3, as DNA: TGTGCCAGCCGCGGGAGTGGTGGGGGTGAGCAGTTCTTC. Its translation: CASRGSGGGEQFF.

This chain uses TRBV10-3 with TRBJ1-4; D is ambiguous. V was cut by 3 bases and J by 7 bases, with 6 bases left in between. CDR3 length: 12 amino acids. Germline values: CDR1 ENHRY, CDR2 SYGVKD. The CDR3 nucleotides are TGTGCCATCAGTGACATGAGTGAAAAACTGTTTTTT. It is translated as CAISDMSEKLFF.

The CDR3 DNA reads as TGTGCCAGCAGCCAGGCCGGAAGCTCCTACAATGAGCAGTTCTTC. It encodes CASSQAGSSYNEQFF. The rearrangement uses TRBV7-6 and TRBJ2-1, with unresolved D. Germline V gene lookup returns CDR1 SGHVS and CDR2 FNYEAQ. The length of the CDR3 is 15 residues. Deletions cut 5 bases from V and 0 bases from J, with 11 bases between.

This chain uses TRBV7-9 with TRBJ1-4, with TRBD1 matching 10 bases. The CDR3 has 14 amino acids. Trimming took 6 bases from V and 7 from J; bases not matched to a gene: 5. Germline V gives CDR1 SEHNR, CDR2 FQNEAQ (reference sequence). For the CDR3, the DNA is TGTGCCAGCAGTCAGGGACAGGGGACTGAAAAACTGTTTTTT. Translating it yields CASSQGQGTEKLFF.

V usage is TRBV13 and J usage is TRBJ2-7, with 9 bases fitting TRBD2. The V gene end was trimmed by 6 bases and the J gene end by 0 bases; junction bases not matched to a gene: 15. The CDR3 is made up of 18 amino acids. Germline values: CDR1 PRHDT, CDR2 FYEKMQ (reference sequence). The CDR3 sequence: CASSLGPAGGPSSYEQYF. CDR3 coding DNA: TGTGCCAGCAGTCTGGGACCAGCGGGAGGCCCTAGCTCCTACGAGCAGTACTTC.

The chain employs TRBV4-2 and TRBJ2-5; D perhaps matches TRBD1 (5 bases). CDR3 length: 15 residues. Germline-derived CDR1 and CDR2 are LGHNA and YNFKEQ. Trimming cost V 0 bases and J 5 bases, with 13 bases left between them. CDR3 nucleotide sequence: TGTGCCAGCAGCCAAGATCAGGGCCTAATGGAGACCCAGTACTTC. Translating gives CASSQDQGLMETQYF.

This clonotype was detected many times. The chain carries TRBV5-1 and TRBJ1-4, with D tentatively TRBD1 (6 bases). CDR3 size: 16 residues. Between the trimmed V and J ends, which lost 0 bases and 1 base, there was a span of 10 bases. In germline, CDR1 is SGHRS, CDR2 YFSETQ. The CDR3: CASSLGRGGTNEKLFF. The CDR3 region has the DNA TGCGCCAGCAGCTTGGGAAGGGGGGGAACTAATGAAAAACTGTTTTTT.

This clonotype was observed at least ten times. CDR3 in DNA: TGTGCCAGCAGCTTACTCTTCACGACTAGCGGGAGGGAGTATGAGCAGTTCTTC. It translates to CASSLLFTTSGREYEQFF. The gene calls are TRBV7-2 and TRBJ2-1, with TRBD2 matching over 14 bases. The J segment lost 8 bases and the V segment lost 2 bases, leaving 11 bases of the junction unmatched. Germline CDR1 and CDR2: SGHTA and FQGNSA. The CDR3 is made up of 18 amino acids.

The CDR3 DNA sequence: TGTGCCAGCGGGGGGACAGCTAACTATGGCTACACCTTC. It is translated as CASGGTANYGYTF. This chain uses TRBV2 with TRBJ1-2; 7 nucleotides agree with TRBD1. CDR3 size: 13 residues. Trimming cost V 8 bases and J 0 bases; bases outside gene matches: 3. Germline CDR1 SNHLY, CDR2 FYNNEI.